Below are 19 T cell receptor beta chains sequenced from a single sample in a study of blood T cell repertoires in COVID-19. Here immunoSEQ multiplex PCR was the method, and the copy in TCRdb shows in-frame clones only, minus some. The repertoire has about 100,000 clones, 78% of them found once; the top ten carry approximately 9.6%. The sample consisted of peripheral blood. The receptors stem from a man aged 60 to 69 with active or convalescent COVID-19.

This clone was recorded only once. The chain joins TRBV11-2 to TRBJ2-7; 10 bases are shared with TRBD2. Germline V lookup: CDR1 SGHAT, CDR2 FQNNGV. The J segment lost 5 bases and the V segment lost 1 base, leaving 5 bases of the junction unmatched. This CDR3 is built from 15 residues. CDR3 nucleotides: TGTGCCAGCAGCTTAGCCCTAGCGGGAGTACACGAGCAGTACTTC. It is translated as CASSLALAGVHEQYF.

The chain links TRBV28 to TRBJ2-4, with D maybe TRBD2 (7 bases). V shed 11 bases and J shed 0 bases, with 20 bases lying between them. This CDR3 spans 16 amino acids. The germline V gene has CDR1 MDHEN and CDR2 SYDVKM. The CDR3 sequence is CAVGGGGGLAKNIQYF. CDR3 sequence (DNA): TGTGCCGTGGGGGGCGGGGGCGGACTAGCCAAAAACATTCAGTACTTC.

This clone occurred once. The chain uses TRBV1 and TRBJ2-1; the D call TRBD2 from the table was never checked on the DNA. TRBV1 is annotated as a pseudogene. This CDR3 contains 20 residues. Here the CDR3 DNA reads TGCACCAGCAGCCAAGTCCTAGCGGGATGTCTCCGATTAGTACACAATGAGCAGTTCTTC. Translated, it gives CTSSQVLAGCLRLVHNEQFF.

This chain links TRBV6-5 with TRBJ2-7; D is possibly TRBD2 (6 bases). Germline V CDR1 and CDR2: MNHEY, SVGAGI. The V end lost 7 bases, the J end lost 4 bases, and 11 bases lay between the germline ends. The CDR3 covers 12 residues. CDR3 sequence (DNA): TGTGCCAGCACCGGGACTTATTACGAGCAGTACTTC. Translation: CASTGTYYEQYF.

On this clone itself: The junction departs from germline at one end; a sequencing error may be responsible. This chain uses TRBV6-1 with TRBJ2-7; TRBD1 aligns across 7 bases. CDR1 is MNHNS and CDR2 is SASEGT in the germline V gene. The length of the CDR3 is 13 residues. The CDR3 nucleotides are TGTGCCAGCAGCGAAGACAGGGACGGGGAGCAGTACTTC. This sequence encodes CASSEDRDGEQYF.

The CDR3 DNA follows: TGTGCCAGCAGCCGCGGGAGGGCCGGAACAGATACGCAGTATTTT. Translating gives CASSRGRAGTDTQYF. The rearrangement links TRBV6-5 to TRBJ2-3, with 9 bases lining up with TRBD2. This CDR3 has 15 residues. With 6 bases clipped from V and 3 bases from J, the junction kept 7 bases outside the gene matches. Per germline, CDR1 MNHEY and CDR2 SVGAGI.

The V and J genes are TRBV15 and TRBJ2-5, with D perhaps TRBD2 (5 bases). V gave up 0 bases and J gave up 2 bases, with 10 bases separating them. The CDR3 is made up of 15 amino acids. Looked up from germline, CDR1 is LNHNV and CDR2 is YYDKDF (reference sequence). This chain's CDR3 is CATSRDPGVQETQYF. The CDR3 nucleotides read TGTGCCACCAGCAGAGATCCCGGGGTGCAAGAGACCCAGTACTTC.

The chain employs TRBV11-2 and TRBJ2-3; 7 bases match TRBD2. The CDR3 consists of 16 residues. The V and J ends lost 2 bases and 5 bases, in that order; junction bases with no gene match: 10. The V gene's germline CDR1 is SGHAT and CDR2 FQNNGV. The CDR3 bases are TGTGCCAGCAGCTTAAGGGGCCCCACGGGAGGAGATACGCAGTATTTT. Amino acid sequence: CASSLRGPTGGDTQYF.

This clone was counted only a few times. The chain uses TRBV27 and TRBJ1-2; TRBD1 agrees at 8 bases. After removal of 5 bases from V and 4 bases from J, the junction contained 3 bases not matched to a gene. Germline-derived CDR1 and CDR2 are MNHEY and SMNVEV (reference sequence). The CDR3 spans 13 residues. The CDR3 is CASSNGQGYGYTF. CDR3 DNA sequence: TGTGCCAGCAGTAACGGACAGGGCTATGGCTACACCTTC.

The chain carries TRBV6-1 and TRBJ2-1, with 9 nucleotides matching TRBD2. The germline V gene has CDR1 MNHNS and CDR2 SASEGT. The V segment lost 4 bases and the J segment 3 bases; nucleotides outside the gene matches: 10. The CDR3 length is 17 residues. The CDR3 nucleotides read TGTGCCAGCAGTGTCTCCGGGACTAGCAGCCGCTACAATGAGCAGTTCTTC. Its translation is CASSVSGTSSRYNEQFF.

This chain connects TRBV7-2 to TRBJ1-4; D may be TRBD1 (5 bases). Germline V lookup: CDR1 SGHTA, CDR2 FQGNSA. Trimming shortened V by 0 bases and J by 3 bases, and 5 bases separated the two germline ends. CDR3 length: 14 amino acids. CDR3 coding DNA: TGTGCCAGCAGCTTAGCGGGGCCTAATGAAAAACTGTTTTTT. Translating it yields CASSLAGPNEKLFF.

The chain joins TRBV2 to TRBJ2-1; D might be TRBD2 (6 bases). The V gene lost 4 bases and the J gene lost 5 bases, with 18 bases spanning the gap. The CDR3 totals 16 residues. CDR1 and CDR2 from the germline V gene are SNHLY and FYNNEI. CDR3 region: CASSVGGTLLHNEQFF. CDR3 nucleotides: TGTGCCAGCAGTGTTGGGGGGACTCTTCTTCACAATGAGCAGTTCTTC.

This chain joins TRBV6-5 and TRBJ2-4; 7 positions match TRBD1. Trimming took 7 bases from V and 9 from J; bases not matched to a gene: 9. This CDR3 has 13 amino acids. Germline CDR1 reads MNHEY; CDR2 reads SVGAGI. CDR3 sequence reads: CASTPNRGGIQYF. Written as DNA, the CDR3 is TGTGCCAGCACGCCTAACAGGGGTGGCATTCAGTACTTC.

The chain has TRBV27 and TRBJ1-1, with a tentative D call TRBD1 (5 bases). Germline V CDR1 and CDR2: MNHEY, SMNVEV (reference sequence). Trimming removed 8 bases at V and 9 bases at J, with 13 bases between. The CDR3 has 11 amino acids. The CDR3 DNA sequence: TGTGCCAGCGCCCTGGGGGGAAAAGCTTTCTTT. Protein sequence: CASALGGKAFF.

This clone has a single count. The V gene is TRBV29-1, the J gene TRBJ1-2; 8 bases are shared with TRBD1. Germline assignment: CDR1 SQVTM and CDR2 ANQGSEA. The CDR3 is 12 amino acids. Trimming at V came to 7 bases and at J to 7 bases, leaving 8 bases not matched to a gene. The CDR3 bases are TGCAGCGGCAGGACAGGGAGTACTGGCTACACCTTC. Amino acids: CSGRTGSTGYTF.

This clone was picked up a small number of times. The chain has TRBV5-5 and TRBJ1-1; TRBD1 matches 7 bases. The CDR3 runs 14 residues. Germline V gives CDR1 SGHKS, CDR2 YYEKEE (reference sequence). Trimming took 4 bases from V and 1 from J; bases not matched to a gene: 4. This CDR3 is CASSPNRGNTEAFF. The CDR3 DNA is TGTGCCAGCAGCCCCAACAGGGGGAACACTGAAGCTTTCTTT.

The V call is TRBV3-1 (or the pseudogene TRBV3-2), the J call TRBJ2-3, with 7 bases identical to TRBD2. Germline-derived CDR1 and CDR2 are LGHDT and YNNKEL (reference sequence). V lost 1 base and J lost 2; bases outside the gene matches: 6. The CDR3 covers 16 residues. The DNA for the CDR3 is TGTGCCAGCAGCCAAGGTGCAGCGGGGTACACAGATACGCAGTATTTT. This codes for CASSQGAAGYTDTQYF.

The rearrangement joins TRBV5-1 to TRBJ2-3; TRBD2 agrees at 8 bases. V gave up 5 bases and J gave up 3 bases; unmatched junction bases: 5. The CDR3 is 14 residues long. The V gene's germline CDR1 is SGHRS and CDR2 YFSETQ. In nucleotides, the CDR3 is TGCGCCAGCAGAGGGGGGACTAGAACAGATACGCAGTATTTT. Translated, it gives CASRGGTRTDTQYF.

The chain recombines TRBV19 with TRBJ2-6, with 7 bases identical to TRBD1. With V trimmed by 3 bases and J by 0 bases, 11 bases remained unmatched. This CDR3 comprises 19 residues. The V gene's germline CDR1 is LNHDA and CDR2 SQIVND (reference sequence). The CDR3 spells CASSILGGQSGSGANVLTF. CDR3 coding DNA: TGTGCCAGTAGTATTTTAGGGGGACAGTCTGGCTCTGGGGCCAACGTCCTGACTTTC.